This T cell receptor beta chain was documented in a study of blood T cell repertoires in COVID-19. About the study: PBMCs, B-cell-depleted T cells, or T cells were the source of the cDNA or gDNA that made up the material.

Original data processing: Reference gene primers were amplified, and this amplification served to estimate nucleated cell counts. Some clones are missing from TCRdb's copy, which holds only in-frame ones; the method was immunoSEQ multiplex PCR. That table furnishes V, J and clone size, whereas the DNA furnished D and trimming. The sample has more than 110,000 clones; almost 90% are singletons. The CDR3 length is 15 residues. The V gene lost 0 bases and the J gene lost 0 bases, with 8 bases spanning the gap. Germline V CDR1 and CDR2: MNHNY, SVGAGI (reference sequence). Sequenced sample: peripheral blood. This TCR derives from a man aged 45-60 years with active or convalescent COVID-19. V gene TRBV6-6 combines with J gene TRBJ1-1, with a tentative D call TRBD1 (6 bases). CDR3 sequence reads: CASSYSRGMNTEAFF. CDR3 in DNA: TGTGCCAGCAGTTACTCCAGGGGTATGAACACTGAAGCTTTCTTT.